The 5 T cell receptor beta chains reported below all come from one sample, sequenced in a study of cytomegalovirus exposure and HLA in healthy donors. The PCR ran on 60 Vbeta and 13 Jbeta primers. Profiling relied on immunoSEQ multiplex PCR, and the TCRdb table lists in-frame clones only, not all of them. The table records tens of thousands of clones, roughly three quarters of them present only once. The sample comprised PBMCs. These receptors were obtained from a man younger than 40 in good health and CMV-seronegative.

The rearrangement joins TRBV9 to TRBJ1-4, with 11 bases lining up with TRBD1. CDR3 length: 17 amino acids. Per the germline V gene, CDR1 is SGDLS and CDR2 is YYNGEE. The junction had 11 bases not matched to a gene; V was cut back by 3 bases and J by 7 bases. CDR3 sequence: CASSAPGTGGSAEKLFF. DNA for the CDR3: TGTGCCAGCAGCGCCCCCGGGACAGGGGGATCGGCTGAAAAACTGTTTTTT. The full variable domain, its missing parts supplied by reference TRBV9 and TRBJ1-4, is DSGVTQTPKHLITATGQRVTLRCSPRSGDLSVYWYQQSLDQGLQFLIQYYNGEERAKGNILERFSAQQFPDLHSELNLSSLELGDSALYFCASSAPGTGGSAEKLFFGSGTQLSVL.

The CDR3 DNA sequence: TGTGCCAGCAGCTTCGGACAGGGGACCGAGCAGTACTTC. Translation: CASSFGQGTEQYF. V usage is TRBV7-2 and J usage is TRBJ2-7; 9 positions match TRBD1. The CDR3 covers 13 residues. The ends lost 3 bases at V and 6 bases at J; junction bases unmatched: 3. CDR1 SGHTA and CDR2 FQGNSA come from the germline V gene.

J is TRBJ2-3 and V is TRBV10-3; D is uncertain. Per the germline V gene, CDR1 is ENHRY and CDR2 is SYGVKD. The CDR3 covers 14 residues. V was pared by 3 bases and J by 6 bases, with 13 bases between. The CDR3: CAISEQFPEDTQYF. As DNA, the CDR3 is TGTGCCATCAGTGAACAGTTTCCAGAGGATACGCAGTATTTT.

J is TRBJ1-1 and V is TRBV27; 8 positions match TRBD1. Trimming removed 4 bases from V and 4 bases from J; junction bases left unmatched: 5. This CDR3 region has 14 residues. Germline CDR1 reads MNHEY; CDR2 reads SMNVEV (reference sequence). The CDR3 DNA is TGTGCCAGCAGTTACGGGACAGGCGGCACTGAAGCTTTCTTT. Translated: CASSYGTGGTEAFF.

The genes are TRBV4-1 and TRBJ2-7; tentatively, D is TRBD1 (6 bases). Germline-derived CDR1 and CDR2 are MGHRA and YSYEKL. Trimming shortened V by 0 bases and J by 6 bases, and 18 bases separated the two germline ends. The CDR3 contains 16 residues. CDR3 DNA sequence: TGCGCCAGCAGCCAAGAAGGGGGTGTCTTAATGATCGAGCAGTACTTC. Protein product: CASSQEGGVLMIEQYF.